A selection of T cell receptor beta chains follows, all from one sample in a study of T cell responses to AZD1222 COVID-19 vaccine. Data came from immunoSEQ multiplex PCR; TCRdb stores just in-frame clones and leaves some out. The sample has about 130,000 clones, roughly 89% seen once. The input for sequencing was peripheral blood, taken 28 days after the second AZD1222 dose. The receptor source for this set is an adult who received the AZD1222 COVID-19 vaccine. CDR3s include the opening cysteine and the closing phenylalanine or tryptophan. A D gene is named only where the DNA matches it firmly. The size field is filled for only some rows; it gives once, few, many or a size class.

clone_size j_call d_call v_call cdr3_nt cdr3_aa
- TRBJ2-2 TRBD2 TRBV7-8 TGTGCCAGCAGCCACGGACTAGAGTACACCGGGGAGCTGTTTTTT CASSHGLEYTGELFF
- TRBJ2-1 TRBD2 TRBV7-8 TGTGCCAGCAGCCCGGCGCTAGCGGGGGGCCCCTACAATGAGCAGTTCTTC CASSPALAGGPYNEQFF
- TRBJ2-3 - TRBV5-6 TGTGCCAGCAGCTTGGCCGAAGGGTCGGGGCAGTATTTT CASSLAEGSGQYF
- TRBJ2-7 TRBD1 TRBV4-3 TGCGCCAGCAGCCAAGAGGGACAGGGAAACTACGAGCAGTACTTC CASSQEGQGNYEQYF
- TRBJ1-1 TRBD1 TRBV7-9 TGTGCCAGCAGCTCAACAGGGGTTGAAGCTTTCTTT CASSSTGVEAFF
- TRBJ2-1 TRBD2 TRBV7-9 TGTGCCAGCAGCCTGACTAGCGGGGGGTTCGAGCAGTTCTTC CASSLTSGGFEQFF
medium-sized TRBJ1-5 - TRBV5-8 TGTGCCAGCAGCTTTCTTGCGGGACAGCCCCAGCATTTT CASSFLAGQPQHF
- TRBJ2-2 - TRBV7-3 TGTGCCAGCAGCCCGAGTAACACCGGGGAGCTGTTTTTT CASSPSNTGELFF
once TRBJ1-6 - TRBV27 TGTGCCAGCAGGGCTACAGGGCTACAGCCCTATAATTCACCCCTCCACTTT CASRATGLQPYNSPLHF
once TRBJ1-4 - TRBV2 TGTGCCAGCAGACCGGAAGAGGGGGGGATCGAAAAACTGTTTTTT CASRPEEGGIEKLFF
- TRBJ2-7 - TRBV4-3 TGCGCCAGCAGCCCAAAAGGGGCAGGCAATCTGTACTTC CASSPKGAGNLYF
once TRBJ1-4 - TRBV19 TGTGCCAGTACACAGGGCTACGAAAAACTGTTTTTT CASTQGYEKLFF
- TRBJ1-2 - TRBV9 TGTGCCAGCAGCGCCACCGGCGGACACAGAGTTGGCTACACCTTC CASSATGGHRVGYTF
- TRBJ2-1 - TRBV19 TGTGCCAGTAGTATAGGAGCAGGGTTGGATGAGCAGTTCTTC CASSIGAGLDEQFF
- TRBJ2-1 TRBD1 TRBV29-1 TGCAGCGGCTCCTCCGGGACAGGGTGGGCTGAGCAGTTCTTC CSGSSGTGWAEQFF